Listed here are 5 T cell receptor beta chains from one sample, sequenced in a study of glioma-infiltrating T cells after dendritic cell vaccination (dated by TCRdb to about 2016). Receptors were amplified or captured by the immunoSEQ multiplex PCR assay. The table comes from immuneACCESS by way of TCRdb, which keeps in-frame sequences with V and J called. Part of the clones is missing from these tables; in studies checked, under half for an unresolved V gene and the rest for unknown reasons. The sample yields roughly 100,000 clones; roughly 76% were counted once. 12% of the sample comes from the top ten. Material: blood, obtained before dendritic cell vaccination. Receptor source: a human donor with glioblastoma.

The chain carries TRBV28 and TRBJ2-7; D gene ambiguous. Trimming stripped 8 bases from V and 8 bases from J, with 13 bases between. Looked up from germline, CDR1 is MDHEN and CDR2 is SYDVKM. The CDR3 covers 11 residues. CDR3 in amino acids: CASYAELQQYF. CDR3 nucleotides: TGTGCCAGCTATGCCGAACTTCAGCAGTACTTC. Filled out from reference TRBV28 and TRBJ2-7, the complete variable domain reads DVKVTQSSRYLVKRTGEKVFLECVQDMDHENMFWYRQDPGLGLRLIYFSYDVKMKEKGDIPEGYSVSREKKERFSLILESASTNQTSMYLCASYAELQQYFGPGTRLTVT.

The chain is built from TRBV6-1 and TRBJ2-5; 9 nucleotides line up with TRBD1. The DNA end is a closer match to TRBJ2-7, so the J assignment may be wrong. Germline V gene data show CDR1 as MNHNS and CDR2 as SASEGT. The CDR3 runs 15 residues. The CDR3 loop reads CASSEGWTGVYEQYF. The CDR3 DNA sequence: TGTGCCAGCAGTGAAGGCTGGACAGGGGTCTACGAGCAGTACTTC.

The rearrangement uses TRBV5-6 and TRBJ1-5; 8 nucleotides agree with TRBD1. The CDR3 covers 17 residues. Germline-derived CDR1 and CDR2 are SGHDT and YYEEEE. Trimming removed 1 base from V and 1 base from J; junction bases left unmatched: 7. CDR3 in amino acids: CASSLFTGGTSNQPQHF. CDR3 in DNA: TGTGCCAGCAGCTTGTTCACAGGGGGTACGAGCAATCAGCCCCAGCATTTT.

There are a few counts of this clone. This chain uses TRBV7-8 with TRBJ2-1, with a tentative D call TRBD1 (6 bases). Trimming took off 0 bases at V and 6 bases at J, with 18 bases between the two ends. Per the germline V gene, CDR1 is SGHVS and CDR2 is FQNEAQ. The CDR3 contains 17 residues. CDR3 bases: TGTGCCAGCAGCTTAGCCAAGACAGGCACCCTCGGCAATGAGCAGTTCTTC. Translation: CASSLAKTGTLGNEQFF.

The chain recombines TRBV4-1 with TRBJ2-5, with TRBD1 matching 7 bases. The tail of the sequence fits TRBJ2-7 better, so the J call may be wrong. This CDR3 is built from 15 residues. Germline-derived CDR1 and CDR2 are MGHRA and YSYEKL. The chain's CDR3 is CASSQEGQISYEQYF. For the CDR3, the DNA is TGCGCCAGCAGCCAAGAGGGACAGATCTCCTACGAGCAGTACTTC.